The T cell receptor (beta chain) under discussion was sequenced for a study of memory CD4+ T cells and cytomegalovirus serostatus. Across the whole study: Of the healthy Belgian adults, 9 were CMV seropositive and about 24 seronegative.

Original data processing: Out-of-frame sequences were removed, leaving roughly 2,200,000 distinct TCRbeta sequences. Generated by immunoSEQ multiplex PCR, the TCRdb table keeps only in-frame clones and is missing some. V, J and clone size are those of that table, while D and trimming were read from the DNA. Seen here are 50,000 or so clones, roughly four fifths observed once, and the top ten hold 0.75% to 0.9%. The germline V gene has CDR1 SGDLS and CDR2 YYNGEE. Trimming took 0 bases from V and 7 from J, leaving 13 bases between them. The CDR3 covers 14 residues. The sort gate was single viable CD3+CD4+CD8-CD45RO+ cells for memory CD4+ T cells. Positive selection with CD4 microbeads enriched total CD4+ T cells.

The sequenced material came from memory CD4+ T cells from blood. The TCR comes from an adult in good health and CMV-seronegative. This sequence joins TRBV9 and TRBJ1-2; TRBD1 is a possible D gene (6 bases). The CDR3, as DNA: TGTGCCAGCAGCGTAGCGGACAGTCTTTCTGGCTACACCTTC. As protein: CASSVADSLSGYTF.